This T cell receptor beta chain is from a study of OX40 agonist ivuxolimab in advanced cancers. Study context: The patients got ivuxolimab, which is an agonistic anti-OX40 (CD134) antibody. The study gave patients intravenous ivuxolimab at 0.01 to 10 mg/kg every 2 weeks. Findings and caveats of the study: More expanded clones were found, on average, in CD8+ than in CD4+ T cells. The authors also found low normalized T-cell clonal expansion in some nonresponders.

As regards this clone: What it binds is not known.

Produced via immunoSEQ multiplex PCR; TCRdb's table is partial and in-frame only. The data show 65,000 to 90,000 clones, around 88% seen once. J lost 3 bases, V lost 4 bases, and 5 bases had no gene match. The CDR3 is 15 residues long. CDR1 is LNHDA and CDR2 is SQIVND in the germline V gene (reference sequence). The sequenced sample was CD4+ or CD8+ T cells sorted from blood, obtained in a trial of the OX40 agonist ivuxolimab. This chain joins TRBV19 and TRBJ1-4; TRBD1 matches 7 bases. The receptor was isolated from an adult with an advanced solid tumor such as melanoma, head and neck, liver or kidney cancer. The CDR3 DNA reads as TGTGCCAGTAGTAGCGACAGGGTTGCTAATGAAAAACTGTTTTTT. This gives the protein CASSSDRVANEKLFF.